This T cell receptor (beta chain) was identified in a study of early T cells in non-severe SARS-CoV-2 infection. Study-level information: Sequencing was performed on bulk RNA from unsorted whole blood, leaving chains unpaired. Study-level findings and limits: A preference for anti-spike CD8 responses marked VDJdb matching, which missed private and CD4 specificities.

This clonotype was found many times. The antigen is not known. Attachment of unique molecular identifiers was made to individual cDNA molecules. TCRdb re-called the 5' RACE reads with MiXCR, one entry per CDR3 protein. The profile shows about 33,000 distinct CDR3 sequences, over 4.5% of them singletons. The CDR3 is made up of 14 amino acids. CDR1 is LNHDA and CDR2 is SQIVND in the germline V gene (reference sequence). With V trimmed by 5 bases and J by 2 bases, 6 bases remained unmatched. The sequencing sample was made of whole blood. This TCR was sampled from an adult who was a healthcare worker with PCR-confirmed SARS-CoV-2 infection or an uninfected control (not recorded which). J is TRBJ2-7 and V is TRBV19, with 7 bases lining up with TRBD1. The CDR3 loop is CASSAPGQTYEQYF. CDR3 coding DNA: TGTGCCAGTAGTGCACCGGGACAGACCTACGAGCAGTACTTC.